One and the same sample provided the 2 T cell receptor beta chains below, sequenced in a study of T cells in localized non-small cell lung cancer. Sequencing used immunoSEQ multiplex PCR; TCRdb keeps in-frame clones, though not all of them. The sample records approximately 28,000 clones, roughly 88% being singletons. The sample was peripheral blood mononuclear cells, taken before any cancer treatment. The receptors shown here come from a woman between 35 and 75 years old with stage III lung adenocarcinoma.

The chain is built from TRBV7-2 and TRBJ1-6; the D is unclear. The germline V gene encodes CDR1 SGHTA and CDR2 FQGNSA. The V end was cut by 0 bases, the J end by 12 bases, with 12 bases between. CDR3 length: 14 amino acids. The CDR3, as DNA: TGTGCCAGCAGCTTAGCCTATCGGGGTCGACCCCTCCACTTT. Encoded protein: CASSLAYRGRPLHF.

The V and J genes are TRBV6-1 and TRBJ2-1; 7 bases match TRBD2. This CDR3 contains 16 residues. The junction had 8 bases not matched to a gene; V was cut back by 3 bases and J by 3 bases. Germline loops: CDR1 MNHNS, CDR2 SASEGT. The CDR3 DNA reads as TGTGCCAGCAGTGACTTAGCGGGTCCCAGCTACAATGAGCAGTTCTTC. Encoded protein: CASSDLAGPSYNEQFF.